This T cell receptor (beta chain) comes out of a study of cytomegalovirus exposure and HLA in healthy donors. Study in general: Of all 398 donors who were genotyped, 75% to 90% belonged to the Caucasian-associated ancestry cluster.

CDR1 is MNHEY and CDR2 is SMNVEV in the germline V gene (reference sequence). CDR3 size: 15 residues. J gave up 7 bases and V 5 bases, and 12 bases lay outside the gene matches. This clone was observed a single time. Primers: 60 Vbeta forward and 13 Jbeta reverse. Some clones are missing from TCRdb's copy, which holds only in-frame ones; the method was immunoSEQ multiplex PCR. The sample holds some 150,000 clones, 60% to 75% seen once. This chain joins TRBV27 and TRBJ2-7, with 9 bases lining up with TRBD1. This clonotype originated in a man younger than 45 in good health and CMV-seronegative. Sequencing was performed on PBMCs. This CDR3 reads CASSPGQGRSGEQYF. CDR3 nucleotide sequence: TGTGCCAGCAGTCCAGGACAGGGGAGGTCGGGAGAGCAGTACTTC.